This T cell receptor beta chain was recovered during a study of T cell repertoires in cytomegalovirus infection. Study overall: Through public TCR beta signatures, both CMV infection and matching HLA type were indicated.

The CDR3 totals 11 residues. Per germline, CDR1 MNHEY and CDR2 SMNVEV (reference sequence). V was cut by 8 bases and J by 9 bases, with 11 bases left in between. Study observations and caveats: Ex vivo responses were dominated by HLA-C-restricted CMV-specific TCR beta clonotypes. Using cumulative public TCR beta family frequency, the authors identified those who carried CMV together with the relevant HLA.

With regard to this clonotype: Its specificity is not known.

TCRdb re-called the reads with MiXCR, one entry per CDR3 protein. The sample yields about 180,000 distinct CDR3 sequences, under 15% seen once. V is TRBV27 and J is TRBJ1-5; D is uncertain. The source of this sequence is a human donor in good health (CMV status not recorded). Some clones in this sample may be carry-over from other donors' samples. The sequencing input was PBMCs. The CDR3, as DNA: TGTGCCAGCGGGTCCTCGAGGCCCCAGCATTTT. It yields the protein CASGSSRPQHF.